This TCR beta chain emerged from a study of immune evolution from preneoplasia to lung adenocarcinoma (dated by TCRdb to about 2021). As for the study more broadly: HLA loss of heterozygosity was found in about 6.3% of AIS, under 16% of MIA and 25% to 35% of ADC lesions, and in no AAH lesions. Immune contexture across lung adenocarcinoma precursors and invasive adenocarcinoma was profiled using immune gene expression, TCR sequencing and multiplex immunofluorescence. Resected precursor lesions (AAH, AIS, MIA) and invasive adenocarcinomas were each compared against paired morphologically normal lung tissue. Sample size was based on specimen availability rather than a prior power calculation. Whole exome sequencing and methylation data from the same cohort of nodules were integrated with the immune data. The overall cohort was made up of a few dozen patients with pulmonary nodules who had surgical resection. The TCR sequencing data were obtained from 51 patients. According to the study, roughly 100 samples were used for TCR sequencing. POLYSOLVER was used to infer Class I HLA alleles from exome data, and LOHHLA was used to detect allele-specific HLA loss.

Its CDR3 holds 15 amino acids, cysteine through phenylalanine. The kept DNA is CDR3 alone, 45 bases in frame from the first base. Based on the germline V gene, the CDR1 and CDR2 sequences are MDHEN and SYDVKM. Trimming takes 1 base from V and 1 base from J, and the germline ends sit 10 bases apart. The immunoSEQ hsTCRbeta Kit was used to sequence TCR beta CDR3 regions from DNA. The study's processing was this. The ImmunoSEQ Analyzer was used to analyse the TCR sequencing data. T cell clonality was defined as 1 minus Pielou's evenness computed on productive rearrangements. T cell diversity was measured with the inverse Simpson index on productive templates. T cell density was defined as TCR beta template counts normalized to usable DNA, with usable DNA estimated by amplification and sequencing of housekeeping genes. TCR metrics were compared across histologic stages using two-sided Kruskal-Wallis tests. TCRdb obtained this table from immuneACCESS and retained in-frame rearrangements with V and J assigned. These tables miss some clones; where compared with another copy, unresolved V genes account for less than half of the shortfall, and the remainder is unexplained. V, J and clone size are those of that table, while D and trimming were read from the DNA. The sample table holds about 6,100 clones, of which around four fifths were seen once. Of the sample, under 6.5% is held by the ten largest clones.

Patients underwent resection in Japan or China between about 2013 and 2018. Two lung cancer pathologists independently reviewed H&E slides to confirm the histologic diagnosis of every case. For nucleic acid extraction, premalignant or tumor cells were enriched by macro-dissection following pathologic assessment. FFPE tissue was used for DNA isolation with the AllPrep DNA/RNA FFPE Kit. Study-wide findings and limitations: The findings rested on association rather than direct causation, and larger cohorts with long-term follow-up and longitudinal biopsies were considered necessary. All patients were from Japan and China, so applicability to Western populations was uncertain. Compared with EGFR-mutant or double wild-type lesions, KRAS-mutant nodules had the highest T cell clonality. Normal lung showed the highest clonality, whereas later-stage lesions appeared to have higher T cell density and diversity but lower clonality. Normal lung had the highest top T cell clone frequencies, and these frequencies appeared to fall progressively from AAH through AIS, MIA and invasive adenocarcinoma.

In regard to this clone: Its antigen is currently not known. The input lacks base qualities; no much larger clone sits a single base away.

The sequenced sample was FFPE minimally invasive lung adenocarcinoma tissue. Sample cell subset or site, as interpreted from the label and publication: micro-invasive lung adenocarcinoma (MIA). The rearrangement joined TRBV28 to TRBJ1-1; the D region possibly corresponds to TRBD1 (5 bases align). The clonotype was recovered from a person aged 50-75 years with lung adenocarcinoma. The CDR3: CASSLFRGRNTEAFF. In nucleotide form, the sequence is TGTGCCAGCAGTTTATTCCGGGGGAGGAACACTGAAGCTTTCTTT.